The entry below describes one T cell receptor (beta chain). What it recognizes is unknown. Generated by immunoSEQ multiplex PCR, the TCRdb table keeps only in-frame clones and is missing some. The sample has some 31,000 clones, nearly 95% seen once. The data are from a study of regulatory and conventional T cells in RAG deficiency. Study conclusions and caveats: Shannon entropy was markedly lower and Simpson indices higher in RAG-deficient patients than control T-cell subsets. Compared with controls, unique Treg TCR beta sequences dropped around 92-fold in Omenn syndrome and CID/AS. Shorter CDR3s in all patient subsets; >75% Treg-Tconv overlap in Omenn.

The CDR3 is 15 amino acids. Looked up from germline, CDR1 is SGHRS and CDR2 is YFSETQ. Deletions cut 1 base from V and 3 bases from J, with 10 bases between. Genomic DNA came from blood conventional CD4+ T cells gated CD25-low CD127-high. This sample also belongs to another study, concerning regulatory T cells. That publication notes: The PCR used 52 TRBV and 13 TRBJ primers.

The chain links TRBV5-1 to TRBJ1-4, with D perhaps matching TRBD1 (5 bases). The sequenced material came from CD25- CD4+ T cells sorted from blood. This sequence originates from a human donor in good health. The CDR3 nucleotides read TGCGCCAGCAGCTTGCTAGGGGCAGCTAATGAAAAACTGTTTTTT. Translation gives CASSLLGAANEKLFF.